Each of the 12 T cell receptor beta chains below was sequenced from the same sample in a study of CXCR3-negative and CXCR3-positive naive CD8 T cells. UMI labels and 5' RACE were used to prepare the TRB cDNA libraries. TCRdb derives one entry per CDR3 protein from the 5' RACE reads, leaving out DNA. The sample table includes 45,000 to 55,000 distinct CDR3 sequences. Sequences were obtained from memory CD8+ T cells from blood. The receptor source for this set is a human donor in good health. Some clones in this sample may be carry-over from other donors' samples.

The genes are TRBV15 and TRBJ1-3. CDR1 is LNHNV, CDR2 YYDKDF, per germline (reference sequence). This CDR3 contains 14 residues. This chain's CDR3 is CATSRAHSGNTIYF.

This chain links TRBV6-7 with TRBJ2-7; TCRdb returns TRBD2, unconfirmable since there is no DNA. TRBV6-7 is assigned to the ORF class and has an uncertain function. The CDR3 runs 12 residues. The CDR3 reads CAFLRSSYEQYF.

This rearrangement joins TRBV13 to TRBJ2-1. Germline V CDR1 and CDR2: PRHDT, FYEKMQ (reference sequence). The CDR3 has 15 residues. CDR3 protein: CASSLLGSTYNEQFF.

This chain uses TRBV7-8 with TRBJ2-7; TCRdb picks TRBD2, but there is no DNA to check that call. Germline V gene sequence: CDR1 SGHVS, CDR2 FQNEAQ. The CDR3 is 15 amino acids. This CDR3 is CASSPGTTYSYEQYF.

CDR3 in amino acids: CASSHGRGAAGYEQYF. V usage is TRBV14 and J usage is TRBJ2-7; lacking DNA, the TRBD1 call made by TCRdb goes unchecked. The CDR3 runs to 16 residues. The germline V gene encodes CDR1 SGHDN and CDR2 FVKESK.

V and J are TRBV5-5 and TRBJ2-5; TCRdb proposes TRBD2, but this gene call is untestable without DNA. Germline CDR1 is SGHKS and CDR2 is YYEKEE (reference sequence). This CDR3 spans 12 amino acids. The CDR3: CASGREEETQYF.

V is TRBV7-6 and J is TRBJ1-4. Germline-derived CDR1 and CDR2 are SGHVS and FNYEAQ. The CDR3 extends over 13 amino acids. CDR3 region: CASRSHFSEKLFF. Based on the CDR3 plus reference TRBV7-6 and TRBJ1-4, the full variable domain is GAGVSQSPRYKVTKRGQDVALRCDPISGHVSLYWYRQALGQGPEFLTYFNYEAQQDKSGLPNDRFSAERPEGSISTLTIQRTEQRDSAMYRCASRSHFSEKLFFGSGTQLSVL.

V usage is TRBV7-9 and J usage is TRBJ2-7; TCRdb's D call of TRBD1 is untestable without DNA. The germline CDR1 and CDR2 sequences are SEHNR and FQNEAQ (reference sequence). There are 13 residues in the CDR3. CDR3 sequence reads: CASRQGASYEQYF.

The CDR3 sequence is CASSPDSSYSYEQYF. The chain joins TRBV27 to TRBJ2-7; TCRdb outputs TRBD1, but without DNA this stays unchecked. CDR1 is MNHEY and CDR2 is SMNVEV in the germline V gene (reference sequence). The CDR3 length is 15 residues.

The chain uses TRBV29-1 and TRBJ1-1. The CDR3 is made up of 14 amino acids. In germline, CDR1 is SQVTM, CDR2 ANQGSEA. The CDR3 region is CSVDGGRMNTEAFF.

The genes are TRBV28 and TRBJ2-5; TCRdb calls TRBD2, which cannot be checked without DNA. The CDR3 is made up of 16 amino acids. Germline lookup yields CDR1 MDHEN and CDR2 SYDVKM. The CDR3 protein is CASSFPTSGGRQTQYF.

The chain carries TRBV7-9 and TRBJ1-6. CDR3 length equals 14 residues. Germline V CDR1 and CDR2: SEHNR, FQNEAQ (reference sequence). The chain's CDR3 is CASSLTEYNSPLHF.